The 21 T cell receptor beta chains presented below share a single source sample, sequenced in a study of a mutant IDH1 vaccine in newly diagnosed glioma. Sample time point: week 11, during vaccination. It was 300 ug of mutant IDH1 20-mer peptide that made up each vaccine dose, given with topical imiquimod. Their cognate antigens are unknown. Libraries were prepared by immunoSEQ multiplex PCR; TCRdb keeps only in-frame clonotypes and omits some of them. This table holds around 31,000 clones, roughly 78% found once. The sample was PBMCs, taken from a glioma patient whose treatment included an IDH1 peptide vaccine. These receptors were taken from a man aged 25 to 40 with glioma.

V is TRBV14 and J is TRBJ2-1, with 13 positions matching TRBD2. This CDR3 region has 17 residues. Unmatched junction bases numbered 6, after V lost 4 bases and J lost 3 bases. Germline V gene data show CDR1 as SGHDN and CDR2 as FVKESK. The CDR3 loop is CASSRLAGGKSYNEQFF. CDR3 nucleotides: TGTGCCAGCAGCCGACTAGCGGGAGGAAAAAGCTACAATGAGCAGTTCTTC.

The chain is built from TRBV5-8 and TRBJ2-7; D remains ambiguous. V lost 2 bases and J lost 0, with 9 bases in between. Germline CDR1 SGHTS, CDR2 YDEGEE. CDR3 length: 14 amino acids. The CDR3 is CASSFSPGSYEQYF. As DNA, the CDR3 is TGTGCCAGCAGCTTCTCCCCAGGCTCCTACGAGCAGTACTTC.

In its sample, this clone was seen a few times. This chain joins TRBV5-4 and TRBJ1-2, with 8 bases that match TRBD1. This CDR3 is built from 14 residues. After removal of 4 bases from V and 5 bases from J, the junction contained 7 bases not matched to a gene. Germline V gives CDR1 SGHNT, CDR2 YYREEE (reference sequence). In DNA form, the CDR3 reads TGTGCCAGCAGCGCACACGACAGGGGTTATGGCTACACCTTC. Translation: CASSAHDRGYGYTF.

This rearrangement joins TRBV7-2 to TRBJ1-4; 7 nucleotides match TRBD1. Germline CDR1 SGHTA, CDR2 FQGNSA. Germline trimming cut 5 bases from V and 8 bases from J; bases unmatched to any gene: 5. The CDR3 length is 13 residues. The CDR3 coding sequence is TGTGCCAGCAGCCCCAGGGGGGACGAAAAACTGTTTTTT. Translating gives CASSPRGDEKLFF.

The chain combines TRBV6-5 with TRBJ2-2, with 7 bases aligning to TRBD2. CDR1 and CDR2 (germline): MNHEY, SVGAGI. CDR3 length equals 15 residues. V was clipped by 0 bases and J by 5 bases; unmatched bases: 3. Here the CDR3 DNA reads TGTGCCAGCAGTTACTCGGGACTACAAACCGGGGAGCTGTTTTTT. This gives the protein CASSYSGLQTGELFF.

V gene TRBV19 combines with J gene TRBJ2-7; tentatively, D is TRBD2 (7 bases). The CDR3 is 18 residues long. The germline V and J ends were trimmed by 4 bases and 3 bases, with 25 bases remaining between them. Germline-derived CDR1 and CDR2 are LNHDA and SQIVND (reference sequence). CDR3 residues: CASSTPQGSTGGLYEQYF. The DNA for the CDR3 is TGTGCCAGTAGTACCCCCCAGGGGTCCACGGGGGGCCTCTACGAGCAGTACTTC. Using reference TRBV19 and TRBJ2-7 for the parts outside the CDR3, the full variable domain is DGGITQSPKYLFRKEGQNVTLSCEQNLNHDAMYWYRQDPGQGLRLIYYSQIVNDFQKGDIAEGYSVSREKKESFPLTVTSAQKNPTAFYLCASSTPQGSTGGLYEQYFGPGTRLTVT.

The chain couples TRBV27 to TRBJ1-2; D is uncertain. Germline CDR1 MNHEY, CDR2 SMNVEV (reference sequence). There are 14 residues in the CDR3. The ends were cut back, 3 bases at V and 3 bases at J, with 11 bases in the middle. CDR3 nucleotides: TGTGCCAGCAGTTTGGAGGGCTCCCACTATGGCTACACCTTC. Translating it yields CASSLEGSHYGYTF.

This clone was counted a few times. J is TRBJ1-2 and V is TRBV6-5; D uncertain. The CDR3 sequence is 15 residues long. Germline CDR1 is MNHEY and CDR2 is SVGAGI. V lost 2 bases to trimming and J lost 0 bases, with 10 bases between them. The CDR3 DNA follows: TGTGCCAGCAGTTACGATGGCAGCTCTAACTATGGCTACACCTTC. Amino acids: CASSYDGSSNYGYTF.

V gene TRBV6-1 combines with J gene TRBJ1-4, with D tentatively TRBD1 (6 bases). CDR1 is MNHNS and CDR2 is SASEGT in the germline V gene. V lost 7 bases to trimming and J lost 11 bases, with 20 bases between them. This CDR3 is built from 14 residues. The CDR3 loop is CASTITYRDKKLFF. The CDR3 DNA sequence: TGTGCCAGCACCATCACCTACCGGGACAAGAAACTGTTTTTT.

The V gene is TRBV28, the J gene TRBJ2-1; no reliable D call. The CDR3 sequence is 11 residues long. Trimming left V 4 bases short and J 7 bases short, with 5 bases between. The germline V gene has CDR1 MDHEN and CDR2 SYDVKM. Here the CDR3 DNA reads TGTGCCAGCAGTTCACCTAATGAGCAGTTCTTC. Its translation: CASSSPNEQFF.

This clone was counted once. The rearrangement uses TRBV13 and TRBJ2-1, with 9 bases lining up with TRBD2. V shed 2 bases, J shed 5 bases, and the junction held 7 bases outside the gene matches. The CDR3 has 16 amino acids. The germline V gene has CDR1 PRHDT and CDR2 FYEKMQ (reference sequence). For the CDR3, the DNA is TGTGCCAGCAGCTTAATGGCGGGGGGGCAGCACAATGAGCAGTTCTTC. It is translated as CASSLMAGGQHNEQFF.

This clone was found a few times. The CDR3 DNA sequence: TGTGCCAGCAGTTTAGGCTCGGGAGGGCATGAGCAGTACTTC. Protein sequence: CASSLGSGGHEQYF. The chain carries TRBV27 and TRBJ2-7, with 8 bases fitting TRBD2. This CDR3 is built from 14 residues. The V and J ends lost 2 bases and 7 bases, in that order; junction bases with no gene match: 7. The germline gives CDR1 MNHEY, CDR2 SMNVEV (reference sequence).

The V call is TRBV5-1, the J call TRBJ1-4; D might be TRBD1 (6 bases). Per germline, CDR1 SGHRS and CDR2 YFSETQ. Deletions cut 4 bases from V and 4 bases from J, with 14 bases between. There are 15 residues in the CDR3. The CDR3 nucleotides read TGCGCCAGCAGCCGTATGGGGGCGGGTAATGAAAAACTGTTTTTT. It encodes CASSRMGAGNEKLFF.

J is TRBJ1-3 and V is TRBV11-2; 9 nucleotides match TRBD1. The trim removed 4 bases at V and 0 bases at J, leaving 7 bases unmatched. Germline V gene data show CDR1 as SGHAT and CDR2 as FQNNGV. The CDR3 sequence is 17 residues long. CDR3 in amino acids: CASSWDRVRSSGNTIYF. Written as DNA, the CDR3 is TGTGCCAGCAGCTGGGACAGGGTACGCTCCTCTGGAAACACCATATATTTT.

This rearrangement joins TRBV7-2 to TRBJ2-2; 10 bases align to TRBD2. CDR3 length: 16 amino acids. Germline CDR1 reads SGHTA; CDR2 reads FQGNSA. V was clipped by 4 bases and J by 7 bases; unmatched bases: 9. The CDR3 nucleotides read TGTGCCAGCAGCTCCAAGCGGGGGGGCGGAGACGGGGAGCTGTTTTTT. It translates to CASSSKRGGGDGELFF. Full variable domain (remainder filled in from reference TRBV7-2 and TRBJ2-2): GAGVSQSPSNKVTEKGKDVELRCDPISGHTALYWYRQSLGQGLEFLIYFQGNSAPDKSGLPSDRFSAERTGGSVSTLTIQRTQQEDSAVYLCASSSKRGGGDGELFFGEGSRLTVL.

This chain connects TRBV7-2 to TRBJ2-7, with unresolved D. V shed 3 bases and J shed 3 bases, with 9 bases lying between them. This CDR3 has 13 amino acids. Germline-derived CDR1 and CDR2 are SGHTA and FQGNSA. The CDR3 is CASSFTWGYEQYF. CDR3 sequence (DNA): TGTGCCAGCAGCTTTACATGGGGCTACGAGCAGTACTTC.

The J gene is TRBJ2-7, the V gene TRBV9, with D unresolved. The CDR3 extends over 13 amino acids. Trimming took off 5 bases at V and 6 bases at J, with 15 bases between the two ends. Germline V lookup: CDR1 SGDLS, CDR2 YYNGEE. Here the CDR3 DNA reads TGTGCCAGCAGTTCCGGCCCGGCAGTCGAGCAGTACTTC. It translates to CASSSGPAVEQYF.

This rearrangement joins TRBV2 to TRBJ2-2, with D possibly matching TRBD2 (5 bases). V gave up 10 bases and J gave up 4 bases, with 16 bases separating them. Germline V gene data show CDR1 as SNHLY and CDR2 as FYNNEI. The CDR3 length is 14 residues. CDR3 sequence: CANGQLRGTGELFF. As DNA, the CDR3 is TGTGCCAACGGTCAGCTCCGGGGCACCGGGGAGCTGTTTTTT.

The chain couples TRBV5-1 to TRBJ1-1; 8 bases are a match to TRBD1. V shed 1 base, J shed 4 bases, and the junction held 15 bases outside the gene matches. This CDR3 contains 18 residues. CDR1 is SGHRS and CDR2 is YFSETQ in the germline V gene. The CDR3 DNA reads TGCGCCAGCAGCTTGAGAGGGGCGACAGGGGCCCTAGTCACTGAAGCTTTCTTT. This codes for CASSLRGATGALVTEAFF.

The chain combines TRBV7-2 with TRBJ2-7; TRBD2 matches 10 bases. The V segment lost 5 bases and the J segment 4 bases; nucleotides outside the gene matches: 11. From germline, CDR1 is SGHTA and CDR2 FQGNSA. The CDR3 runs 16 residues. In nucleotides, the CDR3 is TGTGCCAGCAGCGGAAGTAGCGGGAGGTCTTTATACGAGCAGTACTTC. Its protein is CASSGSSGRSLYEQYF.

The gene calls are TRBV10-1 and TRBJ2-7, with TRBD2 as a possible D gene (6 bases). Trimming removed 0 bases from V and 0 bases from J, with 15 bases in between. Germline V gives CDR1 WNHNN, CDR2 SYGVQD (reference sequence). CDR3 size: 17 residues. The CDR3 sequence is CASSESTLSGSSYEQYF. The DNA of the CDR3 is TGCGCCAGCAGTGAGTCGACTCTTTCCGGGAGCTCCTACGAGCAGTACTTC.